What follows are 13 T cell receptor beta chains derived from one specimen sequenced in a study of blood T cells in healthy people across ages (dated by TCRdb to about 2015). The library was produced with 5' RACE. The data were produced on an Illumina HiSeq 2500. A second roughly 6 to 11 cycle PCR used a sample-barcoded 5' primer and a J-beta primer mix. TCRdb reprocessing: public reads trimmed at Q25 with fastp, clones called with MiXCR, in-frame beta chains kept. Rows are unified per CDR3 protein, each entry keeping the most common DNA and genes. Within this sample are roughly 1,100,000 distinct CDR3 sequences, with under 30% of them counted one time only. Jointly, the top ten make up around 0.75% of the sample. This sample was also put to use in a study of T cells of mothers and their children.

Sequencing was carried out using blood. These receptor sequences come from a girl between 2 and 10 years old in good health.

J is TRBJ2-1 and V is TRBV7-3, with TRBD2 matching over 10 bases. V was pared by 5 bases and J by 4 bases, with 8 bases of the junction left unmatched. The CDR3 spans 16 residues. CDR1 and CDR2 from the germline V gene are SGHTA and FQGTGA. DNA for the CDR3: TGTGCCAGCAGCCGTCCCGGGACTAGCGATTACAATGAGCAGTTCTTC. It encodes CASSRPGTSDYNEQFF.

The chain recombines TRBV15 with TRBJ1-2; D is perhaps TRBD1 (6 bases). Germline V gene sequence: CDR1 LNHNV, CDR2 YYDKDF (reference sequence). V lost 3 bases and J lost 4, with 18 bases in between. The CDR3 loop spans 16 amino acids. The CDR3 DNA sequence: TGTGCCACCAGCAGCCCCACGGGGGCGCGGGGCTATGGCTACACCTTC. As protein: CATSSPTGARGYGYTF.

This rearrangement joins TRBV27 to TRBJ1-1, with D uncertain. V was pared by 5 bases and J by 0 bases, with 16 bases between. CDR1 and CDR2 from the germline V gene are MNHEY and SMNVEV (reference sequence). The CDR3 is 16 residues long. CDR3 coding DNA: TGTGCCAGCAGTGAGACCGCCGCCTGGATGAACACTGAAGCTTTCTTT. Its protein product is CASSETAAWMNTEAFF.

This clonotype was recorded only once. The gene calls are TRBV9 and TRBJ1-2; D is possibly TRBD1 (5 bases). This CDR3 spans 15 amino acids. With 0 bases removed from V and 4 bases from J, the gap between germline ends came to 13 bases. Germline CDR1 and CDR2: SGDLS and YYNGEE. The CDR3 coding sequence is TGTGCCAGCAGCGTAGGGGCGGAGGGGTCCTATGGCTACACCTTC. It specifies CASSVGAEGSYGYTF.

This clonotype was counted between two and nine times. This sequence joins TRBV10-3 and TRBJ2-3, with TRBD2 matching over 11 bases. Germline loops: CDR1 ENHRY, CDR2 SYGVKD. With V trimmed by 4 bases and J by 6 bases, 3 bases remained unmatched. This CDR3 comprises 14 residues. CDR3 nucleotide sequence: TGTGCCATCAGTGTAGCGGGAGGGCCGGATACGCAGTATTTT. Translated: CAISVAGGPDTQYF.

V gene TRBV3-1 combines with J gene TRBJ2-7, with no clear D. This CDR3 region has 12 residues. Germline lookup yields CDR1 LGHDT and CDR2 YNNKEL (reference sequence). The V end lost 5 bases, the J end lost 3 bases, and 8 bases lay between the germline ends. As DNA, the CDR3 is TGTGCCAGCAGCGTGGCCGGCTACGAGCAGTACTTC. Amino acid sequence: CASSVAGYEQYF.

There are a few counts of this clonotype. The chain recombines TRBV7-8 with TRBJ1-2; weak D call: TRBD1 (6 bases). Germline V gene lookup returns CDR1 SGHVS and CDR2 FQNEAQ. This CDR3 is 18 amino acids long. Trimming removed 6 bases from V and 6 bases from J, with 29 bases in between. Here the CDR3 DNA reads TGTGCCAGCAGGCTAATACAGGGCCCCGACACATACTTCCATGGCTACACCTTC. This translates into CASRLIQGPDTYFHGYTF.

The J gene is TRBJ1-4, the V gene TRBV5-6; 8 positions agree with TRBD1. CDR1 is SGHDT and CDR2 is YYEEEE in the germline V gene. This CDR3 has 17 residues. With V trimmed by 1 base and J by 7 bases, 12 bases remained unmatched. CDR3 nucleotide sequence: TGTGCCAGCAGCTTGTACCGGACAGGGAGGGATGGTGAAAAACTGTTTTTT. Protein product: CASSLYRTGRDGEKLFF.

This clonotype was detected a few times. CDR3 sequence: CASSPAGGTGELFF. CDR3 nucleotide sequence: TGCGCCAGCAGCCCGGCCGGAGGCACCGGGGAGCTGTTTTTT. The chain carries TRBV4-1 and TRBJ2-2; D possibly corresponds to TRBD2 (5 bases). The germline CDR1 and CDR2 sequences are MGHRA and YSYEKL. V was clipped by 4 bases and J by 4 bases, with 10 bases between them. The CDR3 runs to 14 residues.

This clonotype appeared a few times. The rearrangement uses TRBV20-1 and TRBJ2-5; the match to TRBD2 covers 8 bases. With the DNA end fitting TRBJ2-1 better, the J assignment may be wrong. The CDR3 consists of 12 residues. CDR1 and CDR2 from the germline V gene are DFQATT and SNEGSKA (reference sequence). The CDR3 loop reads CSARLALNEQFF. In DNA form, the CDR3 reads TGCAGTGCAAGACTAGCGTTGAATGAGCAGTTCTTC.

The V gene is TRBV28, the J gene TRBJ1-2; D ambiguous. The germline V gene encodes CDR1 MDHEN and CDR2 SYDVKM. CDR3 size: 14 residues. The ends were cut back, 2 bases at V and 8 bases at J, with 15 bases in the middle. The CDR3 DNA sequence: TGTGCCAGCAGTTTAAGAGTGGCACAGAGGGGCTACACCTTC. Translated, it gives CASSLRVAQRGYTF.

The chain has TRBV11-2 and TRBJ2-3; 14 bases map to TRBD2. Unmatched junction bases numbered 4, after V lost 5 bases and J lost 0 bases. CDR3 length: 17 amino acids. The V gene's germline CDR1 is SGHAT and CDR2 FQNNGV. For the CDR3, the DNA is TGTGCCAGCAGCCCAAGGACTAGCGGGGGGAGCACAGATACGCAGTATTTT. This translates into CASSPRTSGGSTDTQYF. The full variable domain, in which reference TRBV11-2 and TRBJ2-3 provide the parts outside the CDR3, is EAGVAQSPRYKIIEKRQSVAFWCNPISGHATLYWYQQILGQGPKLLIQFQNNGVVDDSQLPKDRFSAERLKGVDSTLKIQPAKLEDSAVYLCASSPRTSGGSTDTQYFGPGTRLTVL.

The sample holds a few counts of this clonotype. The V call is TRBV10-3, the J call TRBJ2-7, with D tentatively TRBD2 (5 bases). CDR1 ENHRY and CDR2 SYGVKD come from the germline V gene. V was cut by 10 bases and J by 5 bases, with 15 bases left in between. The CDR3 is made up of 12 amino acids. CDR3 region: CATNEAGHEQYF. The CDR3 bases are TGTGCCACCAATGAGGCGGGCCACGAGCAGTACTTC.